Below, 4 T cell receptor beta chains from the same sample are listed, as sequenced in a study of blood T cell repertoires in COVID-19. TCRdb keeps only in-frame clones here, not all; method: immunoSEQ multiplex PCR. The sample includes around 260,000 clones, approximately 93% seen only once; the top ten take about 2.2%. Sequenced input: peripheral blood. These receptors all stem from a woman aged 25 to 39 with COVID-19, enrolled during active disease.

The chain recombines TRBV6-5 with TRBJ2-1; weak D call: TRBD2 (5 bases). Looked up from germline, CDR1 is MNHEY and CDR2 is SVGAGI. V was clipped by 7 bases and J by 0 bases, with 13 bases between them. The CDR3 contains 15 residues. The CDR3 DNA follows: TGTGCCAGCAAAAGGACTGAACCCTCCTACAATGAGCAGTTCTTC. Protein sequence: CASKRTEPSYNEQFF.

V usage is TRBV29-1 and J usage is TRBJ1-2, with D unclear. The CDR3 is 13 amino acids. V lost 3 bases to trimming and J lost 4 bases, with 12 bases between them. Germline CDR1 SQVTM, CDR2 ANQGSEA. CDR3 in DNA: TGCAGCGTTGATAGCACTGAGGGCTATGGCTACACCTTC. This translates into CSVDSTEGYGYTF.

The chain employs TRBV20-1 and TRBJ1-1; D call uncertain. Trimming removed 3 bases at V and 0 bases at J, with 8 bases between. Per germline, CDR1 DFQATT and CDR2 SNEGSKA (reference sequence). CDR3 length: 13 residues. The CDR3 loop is CSASGQVNTEAFF. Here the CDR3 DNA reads TGCAGTGCTAGTGGGCAAGTGAACACTGAAGCTTTCTTT.

The CDR3 region is CASSQGSGTNQPQHF. Here the CDR3 DNA reads TGTGCCAGCAGCCAAGGATCGGGAACCAATCAGCCCCAGCATTTT. The gene calls are TRBV3-1 (or the pseudogene TRBV3-2) and TRBJ1-5; D remains ambiguous. The CDR3 has 15 amino acids. V lost 1 base, J lost 3 bases, and 10 bases lay in between. Per the germline V gene, CDR1 is LGHDT and CDR2 is YNNKEL (reference sequence).